The 18 T cell receptor beta chains below were found in one sample sequenced in a study of blood T cell repertoires in COVID-19. Assay used: immunoSEQ multiplex PCR; TCRdb lists only in-frame clones, some missing. Found here are 70,000 to 95,000 clones, roughly 90% of them singletons; the top ten hold roughly 2.5%. The specimen sequenced was peripheral blood. The receptor set was obtained from a man aged 45-65 years with COVID-19, enrolled during active disease.

The chain carries TRBV6-5 and TRBJ1-1; no reliable D call. Germline assignment: CDR1 MNHEY and CDR2 SVGAGI. CDR3 length: 15 residues. V lost 5 bases, J lost 1 base, and 14 bases lay in between. CDR3 bases: TGTGCCAGCAGTCTCTCCCCCCGACAGAACACTGAAGCTTTCTTT. The encoded protein is CASSLSPRQNTEAFF.

The table lists this clone with a count of one. This chain connects TRBV15 to TRBJ1-2, with a tentative D call TRBD1 (5 bases). Trimming removed 0 bases at V and 3 bases at J, with 14 bases between. The CDR3 is 16 residues long. Germline loops: CDR1 LNHNV, CDR2 YYDKDF (reference sequence). The CDR3 is CATSRDNRWGDYGYTF. CDR3 sequence (DNA): TGTGCCACCAGCAGAGATAATCGGTGGGGGGACTATGGCTACACCTTC.

This clone has only a few counts. CDR3: CATSSGRERGAHKTQYF. CDR3 sequence (DNA): TGTGCCACCAGCTCAGGGCGGGAGCGGGGGGCCCATAAAACCCAGTACTTC. The chain has TRBV15 and TRBJ2-5, with 9 positions matching TRBD2. CDR1 and CDR2 (germline): LNHNV, YYDKDF (reference sequence). This CDR3 has 17 amino acids. The ends lost 5 bases at V and 8 bases at J; junction bases unmatched: 18.

This chain uses TRBV5-4 with TRBJ2-7, with D maybe TRBD1 (6 bases). This CDR3 spans 15 amino acids. V lost 3 bases to trimming and J lost 1 base, with 14 bases between them. Germline V gene lookup returns CDR1 SGHNT and CDR2 YYREEE (reference sequence). The CDR3 region has the DNA TGTGCCAGCAGCTCCGGGACACACGAATCCTACGAGCAGTACTTC. Translated, it gives CASSSGTHESYEQYF.

As concerns this clone: Other DNA sequences of this sample code for an identical CDR3. The chain couples TRBV12-3 or TRBV12-4 to TRBJ1-1, with D possibly matching TRBD1 (5 bases). There are 13 residues in the CDR3. V lost 6 bases, J lost 1 base, and 9 bases lay in between. The CDR3 region has the DNA TGTGCCAGCAGCCCTACAGGGAACACTGAAGCTTTCTTT. This sequence encodes CASSPTGNTEAFF.

The V call is TRBV5-5, the J call TRBJ2-7; D gene uncertain. The ends were cut back, 0 bases at V and 1 base at J, with 8 bases in the middle. CDR1 and CDR2 (germline): SGHKS, YYEKEE (reference sequence). CDR3 length: 14 residues. The CDR3 sequence is CASSLASQSYEQYF. The CDR3 nucleotides are TGTGCCAGCAGCTTGGCCAGTCAATCCTACGAGCAGTACTTC.

The chain employs TRBV30 and TRBJ2-3; D is uncertain. CDR1 GTSNPN and CDR2 SVGIG come from the germline V gene (reference sequence). Trimming shortened V by 1 base and J by 2 bases, and 16 bases separated the two germline ends. The CDR3 consists of 16 residues. CDR3 DNA sequence: TGTGCCTGGAGTGCCATGGGCCCAACCTACACAGATACGCAGTATTTT. Encoded protein: CAWSAMGPTYTDTQYF.

This clone was seen only once. The V call is TRBV5-6, the J call TRBJ1-1; maybe TRBD1 (5 bases). CDR1 is SGHDT and CDR2 is YYEEEE in the germline V gene. V lost 4 bases and J 1 base, leaving 17 bases between the germline ends. CDR3 length equals 16 residues. This CDR3 reads CASSPGLGRGNTEAFF. DNA for the CDR3: TGTGCCAGCAGCCCAGGACTGGGGAGGGGGAACACTGAAGCTTTCTTT.

The V call is TRBV19, the J call TRBJ1-4; D gene unclear. This CDR3 has 14 residues. Germline CDR1 and CDR2: LNHDA and SQIVND (reference sequence). Trimming pared 4 bases from V and 3 bases from J, leaving 9 bases between. CDR3 nucleotides: TGTGCCAGTAGTACTAATCCGGCTAATGAAAAACTGTTTTTT. Its protein product is CASSTNPANEKLFF.

This clone was detected only once. This chain connects TRBV9 to TRBJ2-6; D perhaps matches TRBD2 (5 bases). The V end lost 4 bases, the J end lost 0 bases, and 8 bases lay between the germline ends. Germline CDR1 is SGDLS and CDR2 is YYNGEE. The CDR3 sequence is 15 residues long. The CDR3 DNA reads TGTGCCAGCAGCACTAGGAGCTCTGGGGCCAACGTCCTGACTTTC. It encodes CASSTRSSGANVLTF.

The CDR3 is CASISRWQGWNSPLHF. CDR3 DNA: TGTGCCAGCATTTCCAGGTGGCAGGGGTGGAATTCACCCCTCCACTTT. V usage is TRBV6-4 and J usage is TRBJ1-6; D may be TRBD1 (6 bases). Trimming stripped 7 bases from V and 7 bases from J, with 20 bases between. The CDR3 loop spans 16 amino acids. Looked up from germline, CDR1 is MRHNA and CDR2 is SNTAGT.

CDR3 coding DNA: TGTGCCAGCTCAAAACAGGGGAATCAGCCCCAGCATTTT. This gives the protein CASSKQGNQPQHF. The chain combines TRBV18 with TRBJ1-5; 7 nucleotides agree with TRBD1. The CDR3 is made up of 13 amino acids. Looked up from germline, CDR1 is KGHSH and CDR2 is LQKENI. The trim removed 5 bases at V and 4 bases at J, leaving 2 bases unmatched.

The V and J genes are TRBV9 and TRBJ2-7; 9 bases map to TRBD2. With 6 bases clipped from V and 12 bases from J, the junction kept 16 bases outside the gene matches. This CDR3 region has 14 residues. Looked up from germline, CDR1 is SGDLS and CDR2 is YYNGEE. The CDR3: CASTPRTSASALYF. The DNA of the CDR3 is TGTGCCAGCACCCCGCGGACTAGCGCTTCAGCGTTGTACTTC.

The chain links TRBV29-1 to TRBJ1-2; tentatively, D is TRBD1 (5 bases). CDR1 and CDR2 from the germline V gene are SQVTM and ANQGSEA. The length of the CDR3 is 12 residues. Trimming took 2 bases from V and 8 from J, leaving 12 bases between them. Here the CDR3 reads CSVERAGDGYTF. CDR3 DNA: TGCAGCGTTGAAAGGGCGGGGGACGGCTACACCTTC.

In DNA form, the CDR3 reads TGTGCCAGCCTGACTATGATTGAGCAGTTCTTC. It yields the protein CASLTMIEQFF. The chain combines TRBV2 with TRBJ2-1; D perhaps matches TRBD2 (5 bases). Germline CDR1 and CDR2: SNHLY and FYNNEI. The CDR3 is 11 residues long. Trimming cost V 8 bases and J 9 bases, with 11 bases left between them. Drawing the rest from reference TRBV2 and TRBJ2-1, the complete variable domain is EPEVTQTPSHQVTQMGQEVILRCVPISNHLYFYWYRQILGQKVEFLVSFYNNEISEKSEIFDDQFSVERPDGSNFTLKIRSTKLEDSAMYFCASLTMIEQFFGPGTRLTVL.

In this sample, this clone turned up a few times. This chain joins TRBV7-2 and TRBJ1-5; D unresolved. Germline V gives CDR1 SGHTA, CDR2 FQGNSA. This CDR3 is 13 amino acids long. V lost 2 bases and J 5 bases, leaving 7 bases between the germline ends. DNA for the CDR3: TGTGCCAGCAGCTTAAAGCTCGATCAGCCCCAGCATTTT. This translates into CASSLKLDQPQHF.

This chain links TRBV18 with TRBJ1-3; tentatively, D is TRBD1 (5 bases). The CDR3 is made up of 13 amino acids. CDR1 is KGHSH and CDR2 is LQKENI in the germline V gene. V was cut by 3 bases and J by 4 bases, with 7 bases left in between. CDR3 DNA sequence: TGTGCCAGCTCACCCGGGGGAGGAAACACCATATATTTT. Translating it yields CASSPGGGNTIYF.

This chain links TRBV7-9 with TRBJ1-5; the D gene is possibly TRBD1 (5 bases). Germline V gene lookup returns CDR1 SEHNR and CDR2 FQNEAQ (reference sequence). The CDR3 length is 15 residues. Deletions cut 2 bases from V and 0 bases from J, with 8 bases between. The CDR3 DNA sequence: TGTGCCAGCAGCTTAACAGGAACTAGCAATCAGCCCCAGCATTTT. Amino acids: CASSLTGTSNQPQHF. The variable domain in full, completed from reference TRBV7-9 and TRBJ1-5, reads DTGVSQNPRHKITKRGQNVTFRCDPISEHNRLYWYRQTLGQGPEFLTYFQNEAQLEKSRLLSDRFSAERPKGSFSTLEIQRTEQGDSAMYLCASSLTGTSNQPQHFGDGTRLSIL.